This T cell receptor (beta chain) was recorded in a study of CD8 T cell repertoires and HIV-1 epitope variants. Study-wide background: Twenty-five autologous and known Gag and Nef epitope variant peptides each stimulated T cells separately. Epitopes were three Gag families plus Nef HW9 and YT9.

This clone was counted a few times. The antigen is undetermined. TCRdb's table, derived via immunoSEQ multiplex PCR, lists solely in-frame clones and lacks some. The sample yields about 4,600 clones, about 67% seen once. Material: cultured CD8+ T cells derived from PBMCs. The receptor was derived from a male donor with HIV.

The CDR3 loop reads CASSIGDYNEQFF. As DNA, the CDR3 is TGTGCCAGTAGTATCGGGGATTACAATGAGCAGTTCTTC. The V and J genes are TRBV19 and TRBJ2-1; perhaps TRBD2 as D (5 bases). Per the germline V gene, CDR1 is LNHDA and CDR2 is SQIVND (reference sequence). This CDR3 region has 13 residues. V lost 3 bases to trimming and J lost 4 bases, with 7 bases between them.